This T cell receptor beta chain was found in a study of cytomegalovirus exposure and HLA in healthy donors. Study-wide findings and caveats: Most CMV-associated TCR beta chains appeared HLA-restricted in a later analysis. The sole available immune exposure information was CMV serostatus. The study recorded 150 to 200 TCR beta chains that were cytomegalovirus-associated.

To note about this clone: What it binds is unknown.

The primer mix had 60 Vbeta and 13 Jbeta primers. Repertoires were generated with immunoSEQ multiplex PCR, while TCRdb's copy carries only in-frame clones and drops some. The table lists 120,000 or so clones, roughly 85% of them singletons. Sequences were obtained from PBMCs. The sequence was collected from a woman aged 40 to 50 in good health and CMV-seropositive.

The CDR3 DNA follows: TGTGCCAGCATGAGGGAGTTCACAGATACGCAGTATTTT. Translation gives CASMREFTDTQYF. This chain connects TRBV2 to TRBJ2-3, with D perhaps matching TRBD2 (5 bases). This CDR3 is built from 13 residues. Germline V gene data show CDR1 as SNHLY and CDR2 as FYNNEI. V was cut by 7 bases and J by 2 bases, with 10 bases left in between.